These T cell receptor beta chains were read from a single sample in a study of T cells in Graves' hyperthyroidism and ophthalmopathy. A single record per CDR3 protein comes from TCRdb applying MiXCR to the multiplex PCR reads. Of some 600,000 distinct CDR3 sequences in the sample, around 14% were seen once. The sample was blood. Receptors were obtained from a woman aged 25 to 39 with Graves' hyperthyroidism that later progressed to Graves' ophthalmopathy. Both conserved end residues are part of each CDR3. D genes are given only for firm matches. Clone size is shown for a subset of rows, as once, few, many or a class of expanded clone.

v_call	d_call	j_call	clone_size	cdr3_nt	cdr3_aa
TRBV24-1	NA	TRBJ2-2	once	TGTGCCACCAGTGATCGGACACCCTCACCCGGGGAGCTGTTTTTT	CATSDRTPSPGELFF
TRBV14	NA	TRBJ2-2	many	TGTGCCAGCAGCCAAGAGCTCCCGGGCGACGGGGAGCTGTTTTTT	CASSQELPGDGELFF
TRBV5-1	TRBD2	TRBJ2-3	few	TGCGCCAGCCGTTTCGCGGGAGGAACAGATACGCAGTATTTT	CASRFAGGTDTQYF
TRBV19	NA	TRBJ2-3	many	TGTGCCAGTAGTATGACGGGAACAGTGGATACGCAGTATTTT	CASSMTGTVDTQYF
TRBV5-4	NA	TRBJ1-2	few	TGTGCCAGCAGCAGAGACAGTGGGTTAAGCGGCTACACCTTC	CASSRDSGLSGYTF
TRBV11-3	TRBD1	TRBJ2-1	many	TGTGCCAGCAGCTCAGGGGGCCCTCTAGCATCCTACAATGAGCAGTTCTTC	CASSSGGPLASYNEQFF
TRBV28	NA	TRBJ1-1	many	TGTGCCAGCACCCCCCAGGCAGGGGTGAACACTGAAGCTTTCTTT	CASTPQAGVNTEAFF
TRBV28	TRBD2	TRBJ2-2	NA	TGTGCCAGCAGTTTAGTCGGGGAGGGAACCGGGGAGCTGTTTTTT	CASSLVGEGTGELFF
TRBV19	NA	TRBJ1-4	many	TGTGCCAGCGGCCTGGCGACTAATGAAAAACTGTTTTTT	CASGLATNEKLFF
TRBV7-2	NA	TRBJ2-7	many	TGTGCCAGCAGCCCGGGACTTACCCTGAGGGAGCAGTACTTC	CASSPGLTLREQYF
TRBV24-1	TRBD2	TRBJ2-1	many	TGTGCCACCAGTGATTCCGGGACTAGCGGGAGGGCCTTGGATGAGCAGTTCTTC	CATSDSGTSGRALDEQFF
TRBV28	NA	TRBJ2-3	many	TGTGCCAGCAGTTTCGTGAGCACAGATACGCAGTATTTT	CASSFVSTDTQYF
TRBV5-1	NA	TRBJ1-2	few	TGCGCCAGCAGCTTGGAGGGACCGGGCAGCGACTACACCTTC	CASSLEGPGSDYTF
TRBV12-3/TRBV12-4	NA	TRBJ1-5	many	TGTGCCAGCGCGGCCCTCAATAGCAATCAGCCCCAGCATTTT	CASAALNSNQPQHF
TRBV30	NA	TRBJ1-2	many	TGTGCCTGGAGTGCCGGGACTTATTATGGCTACACCTTC	CAWSAGTYYGYTF
TRBV10-3	NA	TRBJ1-1	NA	TGTGCCATCAGTGAGACAGGGACGGGCACTGAAGCTTTCTTT	CAISETGTGTEAFF
TRBV28	TRBD1	TRBJ2-2	few	TGTGCCAGCAGACAGGGGGATGACACCGGGGAGCTGTTTTTT	CASRQGDDTGELFF
TRBV3-1	NA	TRBJ1-5	many	TGTGCCAGCAGCCTCGGAGGGTCGAGGCAGCCCCAGCATTTT	CASSLGGSRQPQHF
TRBV7-9	TRBD1	TRBJ1-2	few	TGTGCCAGCAGCCGGACAGGAGAGAACTATGGCTACACCTTC	CASSRTGENYGYTF
TRBV5-1	NA	TRBJ2-7	many	TGCGCCAGCGCTACAGGGTTTTCCTACGAGCAGTACTTC	CASATGFSYEQYF
TRBV27	TRBD1	TRBJ1-2	many	TGTGCCAGCAGTTTATCGGGACAGGGGTTTAAGTATGGCTACACCTTC	CASSLSGQGFKYGYTF
TRBV12-3/TRBV12-4	NA	TRBJ2-1	many	TGTGCCAGCAGTTCGACACCTCGCAATGAGCAGTTCTTC	CASSSTPRNEQFF
TRBV5-1	TRBD2	TRBJ2-1	NA	TGCGCCAGCGGGAAGCAATCCCCCACGAGCGGGAGCTCGGTAGGGAATGAGCAGTTCTTC	CASGKQSPTSGSSVGNEQFF